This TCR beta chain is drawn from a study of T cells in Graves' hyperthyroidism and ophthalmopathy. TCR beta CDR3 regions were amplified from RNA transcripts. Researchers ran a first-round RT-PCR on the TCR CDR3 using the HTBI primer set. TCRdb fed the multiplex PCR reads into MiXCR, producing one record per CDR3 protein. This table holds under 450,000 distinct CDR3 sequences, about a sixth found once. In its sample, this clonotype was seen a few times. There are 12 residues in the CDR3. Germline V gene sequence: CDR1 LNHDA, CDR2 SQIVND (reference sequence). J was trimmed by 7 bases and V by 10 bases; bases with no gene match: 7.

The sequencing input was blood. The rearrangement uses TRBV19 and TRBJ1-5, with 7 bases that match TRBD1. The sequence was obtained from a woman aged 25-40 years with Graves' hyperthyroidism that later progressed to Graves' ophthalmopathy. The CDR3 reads CATRQGDQPQHF. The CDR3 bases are TGTGCCACCCGACAGGGAGACCAGCCCCAGCATTTT.